The 18 T cell receptor beta chains presented below share a single source sample, sequenced in a study of blood T cell repertoires in COVID-19. Profiling relied on immunoSEQ multiplex PCR, and the TCRdb table lists in-frame clones only, not all of them. The sample has 200,000 to 300,000 clones, around 83% seen once. The material sequenced was peripheral blood. The source is a man aged 35 to 55 who had recovered from COVID-19.

There are a few counts of this clone. The chain couples TRBV15 to TRBJ2-7; D is unresolved. Germline assignment: CDR1 LNHNV and CDR2 YYDKDF (reference sequence). The CDR3 length is 14 residues. Deletions cut 1 base from V and 3 bases from J, with 10 bases between. Here the CDR3 reads CATSRAFGYYEQYF. The CDR3 bases are TGTGCCACCAGCAGAGCTTTCGGGTACTACGAGCAGTACTTC.

This chain uses TRBV2 with TRBJ1-1; the match to TRBD1 covers 10 bases. CDR3 size: 14 residues. V lost 6 bases to trimming and J lost 4 bases; unmatched junction nucleotides: 5. The V gene's germline CDR1 is SNHLY and CDR2 FYNNEI. The CDR3 DNA reads as TGTGCCAGCAGCCCGACAGGGGGCGGCACTGAAGCTTTCTTT. The encoded protein is CASSPTGGGTEAFF.

This clone was observed a few times. The V and J genes are TRBV2 and TRBJ2-7, with 10 bases lining up with TRBD1. CDR3 size: 13 residues. With 4 bases clipped from V and 5 bases from J, the junction kept 2 bases outside the gene matches. The germline gives CDR1 SNHLY, CDR2 FYNNEI. CDR3 sequence: CASSGQGADEQYF. DNA of the CDR3: TGTGCCAGCAGTGGACAGGGGGCGGACGAGCAGTACTTC.

This clone was seen a handful of times. The chain links TRBV29-1 to TRBJ2-5; D remains unclear. Germline lookup yields CDR1 SQVTM and CDR2 ANQGSEA. CDR3 size: 12 residues. V gave up 1 base and J gave up 7 bases, with 10 bases separating them. CDR3 bases: TGCAGCGTTGAAGGTCAGGTTGGGACCCAGTACTTC. It is translated as CSVEGQVGTQYF.

This sequence joins TRBV16 and TRBJ2-7; D perhaps matches TRBD2 (6 bases). Between the trimmed V and J ends, which lost 6 bases and 5 bases, there was a span of 20 bases. The CDR3 contains 15 residues. Germline assignment: CDR1 KGHSY and CDR2 FQNENV. CDR3 sequence reads: CASSLMGEAEHEQYF. CDR3 bases: TGTGCCAGCAGTCTAATGGGGGAGGCTGAACACGAGCAGTACTTC. The whole variable domain, remainder taken from reference TRBV16 and TRBJ2-7, is GEEVAQTPKHLVRGEGQKAKLYCAPIKGHSYVFWYQQVLKNEFKFLISFQNENVFDETGMPKERFSAKCLPNSPCSLEIQATKLEDSAVYFCASSLMGEAEHEQYFGPGTRLTVT.

CDR3 nucleotides: TGTGCCTGGAGTGTCCTAACGAGAAATCAGCCCCAGCATTTT. It specifies CAWSVLTRNQPQHF. J is TRBJ1-5 and V is TRBV30; D unresolved. The CDR3 loop spans 14 amino acids. V was trimmed by 0 bases and J by 4 bases, leaving 10 bases between them. Germline CDR1 GTSNPN, CDR2 SVGIG (reference sequence).

The rearrangement links TRBV30 to TRBJ2-7; perhaps TRBD1 as D (6 bases). V dropped 2 bases and J dropped 3 bases, with 17 bases sitting between them. The CDR3 length is 15 residues. Germline assignment: CDR1 GTSNPN and CDR2 SVGIG (reference sequence). The CDR3 DNA follows: TGTGCCTGGAGTTCCTTTCCGGGACAACACTACGAGCAGTACTTC. Amino acid sequence: CAWSSFPGQHYEQYF.

V and J are TRBV10-1 and TRBJ2-2; D is perhaps TRBD1 (6 bases). The V and J ends lost 3 bases and 2 bases respectively, with 10 bases between them. The CDR3 is made up of 15 amino acids. Germline-derived CDR1 and CDR2 are WNHNN and SYGVQD (reference sequence). DNA of the CDR3: TGCGCCAGCAGTGATCAGGGGCTAAACACCGGGGAGCTGTTTTTT. Amino acids: CASSDQGLNTGELFF.

The rearrangement links TRBV3-1 (or the pseudogene TRBV3-2) to TRBJ2-1; the match to TRBD2 covers 8 bases. The ends lost 3 bases at V and 0 bases at J; junction bases unmatched: 1. This CDR3 is 15 amino acids long. Germline V lookup: CDR1 LGHDT, CDR2 YNNKEL (reference sequence). The chain's CDR3 is CASSHSGNSYNEQFF. The CDR3 region has the DNA TGTGCCAGCAGCCATAGCGGGAACTCCTACAATGAGCAGTTCTTC.

This rearrangement joins TRBV5-5 to TRBJ1-3, with unresolved D. The CDR3 runs to 14 residues. From germline, CDR1 is SGHKS and CDR2 YYEKEE (reference sequence). V lost 0 bases, J lost 5 bases, and 9 bases lay in between. CDR3 amino acids: CASSLELIRNTIYF. CDR3 sequence (DNA): TGTGCCAGCAGCTTGGAGCTGATAAGAAACACCATATATTTT.

The CDR3 sequence: CASRRQAGETQYF. CDR3 DNA: TGTGCCAGCAGAAGGCAGGCCGGAGAGACCCAGTACTTC. This rearrangement joins TRBV2 to TRBJ2-5; D is undetermined. The V gene's germline CDR1 is SNHLY and CDR2 FYNNEI. The CDR3 runs to 13 residues. Trimming stripped 6 bases from V and 4 bases from J, with 12 bases between.

The chain uses TRBV5-1 and TRBJ2-1; 9 bases align to TRBD1. This CDR3 region has 18 residues. The V segment lost 4 bases and the J segment 3 bases; nucleotides outside the gene matches: 14. Germline-derived CDR1 and CDR2 are SGHRS and YFSETQ. For the CDR3, the DNA is TGCGCCAGCAGCGGGCGGGACAGGGATATTTCGTACTACAATGAGCAGTTCTTC. Protein: CASSGRDRDISYYNEQFF.

This sequence joins TRBV19 and TRBJ2-1, with D hard to call. The CDR3 extends over 15 amino acids. Germline values: CDR1 LNHDA, CDR2 SQIVND (reference sequence). V dropped 4 bases and J dropped 9 bases, with 19 bases sitting between them. This CDR3 is CASSRSGPARSEQFF. In DNA, the CDR3 is TGTGCCAGTAGTAGGTCAGGCCCTGCGCGCAGTGAGCAGTTCTTC.

In this sample, this clone turned up once. This rearrangement joins TRBV10-3 to TRBJ2-7, with 10 bases aligning to TRBD1. Germline V gene lookup returns CDR1 ENHRY and CDR2 SYGVKD. The CDR3 loop spans 16 amino acids. Trimming took 2 bases from V and 3 from J; bases not matched to a gene: 7. CDR3 amino acids: CAISEATGGTHYEQYF. The DNA of the CDR3 is TGTGCCATCAGTGAGGCGACAGGGGGCACCCACTACGAGCAGTACTTC.

This clone has just a few counts. This sequence joins TRBV6-1 and TRBJ1-6, with TRBD1 matching over 9 bases. Per the germline V gene, CDR1 is MNHNS and CDR2 is SASEGT. The CDR3 loop spans 15 amino acids. V shed 3 bases, J shed 7 bases, and the junction held 4 bases outside the gene matches. The CDR3 sequence is CASSEATGGNSPLHF. CDR3 sequence (DNA): TGTGCCAGCAGTGAGGCGACAGGGGGGAATTCACCCCTCCACTTT.

The V and J genes are TRBV5-4 and TRBJ1-2, with TRBD1 matching 7 bases. The CDR3 sequence is 16 residues long. CDR1 is SGHNT and CDR2 is YYREEE in the germline V gene (reference sequence). With 4 bases clipped from V and 5 bases from J, the junction kept 14 bases outside the gene matches. The CDR3 spells CASSVLQGPAYYGYTF. The CDR3 DNA follows: TGTGCCAGCAGCGTACTACAGGGGCCTGCCTATTATGGCTACACCTTC.

The genes are TRBV6-1 and TRBJ2-5, with 8 bases matching TRBD2. The CDR3 contains 13 residues. The germline V gene has CDR1 MNHNS and CDR2 SASEGT. V lost 1 base to trimming and J lost 5 bases; unmatched junction nucleotides: 0. In DNA, the CDR3 is TGTGCCAGCAGTGAAGAGCGGGGGGAGACCCAGTACTTC. The encoded protein is CASSEERGETQYF.

The chain couples TRBV19 to TRBJ2-2, with TRBD1 matching 12 bases. The V gene end was trimmed by 5 bases and the J gene end by 5 bases; junction bases not matched to a gene: 6. Germline CDR1 LNHDA, CDR2 SQIVND (reference sequence). The CDR3 is 16 amino acids. Written as DNA, the CDR3 is TGTGCCAGTAGTTGGGACAGGGGGCAGGTAACCGGGGAGCTGTTTTTT. Encoded protein: CASSWDRGQVTGELFF.